The clone carrying this T cell receptor (beta chain) was observed at least ten times. Its antigen is not known. Genomic DNA, the template, was used for profiling of the TCR beta VDJ and CDR3. TCRdb passed the reads through MiXCR, listing each CDR3 protein once. Among roughly 300,000 distinct CDR3 sequences listed, roughly 50% were seen once. The entry originates in a study of CD8+CD57+ T cells in acquired aplastic anemia. Study overall: The sorted CD4+ and CD8+ cells yielded an average around 3.2 ug of DNA.

The germline V gene has CDR1 DFQATT and CDR2 SNEGSKA (reference sequence). The CDR3 is 14 residues long. V gave up 2 bases and J gave up 6 bases; unmatched junction bases: 6. Study outcomes and limitations: Overlapping CD8+ CDR3 repertoires of patients and controls contained around 30 shared sequences. In CD8+ cells, Simpson's diversity showed no significant difference between patients and controls.

This clonotype originated in a human donor with severe aplastic anemia or a healthy control (not recorded which). Input material: sorted CD4+, CD8+, or CD8+CD57+ T cells (not recorded which) from PBMCs. The chain uses TRBV20-1 and TRBJ2-2, with 7 bases that match TRBD2. The chain's CDR3 is CSARQAGLSGELFF. The DNA for the CDR3 is TGCAGTGCTAGACAAGCGGGGCTTTCCGGGGAGCTGTTTTTT.